The clone carrying this T cell receptor beta chain appeared a few times. The antigen is unknown. The assay was immunoSEQ multiplex PCR, and TCRdb's table has in-frame clones only and misses some. The table shows 100,000 to 150,000 clones, with about nine tenths occurring only once. The V gene lost 2 bases and the J gene lost 1 base, with 8 bases spanning the gap. The CDR3 is made up of 14 amino acids. Germline V lookup: CDR1 MNHEY, CDR2 SVGAGI. The source of the sample is a study of T cell responses to AZD1222 COVID-19 vaccine. Overall study findings and caveats: There were vaccine-associated CD4 TCRs across spike, dominant at 160-218 and 743-854.

The sequenced sample was peripheral blood, obtained on day 0 of AZD1222 vaccination. The chain joins TRBV6-5 to TRBJ1-1, with D perhaps TRBD1 (6 bases). The sequence derives from an adult in good health. The CDR3 bases are TGTGCCAGCAGTTACAGACAGGAGAACACTGAAGCTTTCTTT. Translated, it gives CASSYRQENTEAFF.